This T cell receptor beta chain derives from a study of T cell changes during pregnancy in multiple sclerosis. The assay was immunoSEQ multiplex PCR, and TCRdb's table has in-frame clones only and misses some. The data hold about 38,000 clones, with approximately 90% observed a single time. V dropped 0 bases and J dropped 3; count of bases not matched to a gene: 2. This CDR3 region has 15 residues. The table lists this clone with a count of one. The source of this sequence is a female donor with multiple sclerosis, enrolled in a pregnancy study. The specimen comprised CD8+ T cells from peripheral blood mononuclear cells, sampled in the third trimester of pregnancy. This chain joins TRBV23-1 and TRBJ2-3; 8 bases are shared with TRBD2. TRBV23-1 is labeled an ORF, and its function is uncertain. The CDR3 region has the DNA TGCGCCAGCAGTCAATCCGGGGGGGAGACAGATACGCAGTATTTT. It encodes CASSQSGGETDTQYF.